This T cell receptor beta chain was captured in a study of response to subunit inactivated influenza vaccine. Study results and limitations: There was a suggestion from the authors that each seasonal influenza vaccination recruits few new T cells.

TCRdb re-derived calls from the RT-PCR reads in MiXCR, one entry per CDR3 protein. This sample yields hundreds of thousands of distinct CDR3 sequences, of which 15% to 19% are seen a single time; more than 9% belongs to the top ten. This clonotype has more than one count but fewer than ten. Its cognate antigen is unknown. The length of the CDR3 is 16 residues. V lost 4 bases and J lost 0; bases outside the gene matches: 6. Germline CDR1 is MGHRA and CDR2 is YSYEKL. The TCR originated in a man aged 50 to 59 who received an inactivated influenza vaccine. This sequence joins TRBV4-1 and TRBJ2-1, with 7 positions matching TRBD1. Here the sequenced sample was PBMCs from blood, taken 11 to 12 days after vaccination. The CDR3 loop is CASSPQTGNSYNEQFF. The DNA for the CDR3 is TGCGCCAGCAGCCCCCAGACAGGGAACTCCTACAATGAGCAGTTCTTC.